This T cell receptor beta chain was retrieved from a study of control samples from healthy donors and cancer patients. The assay was immunoSEQ multiplex PCR, and TCRdb's table has in-frame clones only and misses some. The data hold 46,000 or so clones, with roughly 92% observed a single time. This TCR was recovered from a woman in her fifties or sixties with head and neck cancer. What was sequenced was PBMCs.

The CDR3 nucleotides are TGTGCCAGTAGTGACGGGAAGGAGCAGTACTTC. This translates into CASSDGKEQYF. This chain connects TRBV19 to TRBJ2-7; maybe TRBD2 (5 bases). The CDR3 is 11 residues long. Trimming pared 5 bases from V and 7 bases from J, leaving 9 bases between. Germline CDR1 and CDR2: LNHDA and SQIVND (reference sequence).